The 18 T cell receptor beta chains reported below all come from one sample, sequenced in a study of blood T cells in healthy people across ages (dated by TCRdb to 2015 to 2017). Library prep was done by 5' RACE. TCRdb records Illumina HiSeq 2500 as the sequencer. A second PCR of roughly 7 to 12 cycles was run with a J-beta primer mix and a sample-barcoded 5' primer. TCRdb applied fastp at Q25 and MiXCR to the public reads, then kept only in-frame beta chains. One record per CDR3 amino acid sequence lists the most common genes and DNA. The sample profile shows hundreds of thousands of distinct CDR3 sequences; approximately 35% of them were found once. The leading ten clones occupy under 15% of the sample. The sequenced material came from blood. The receptors were sampled from a man between 18 and 35 years old in good health.

Details on this clonotype: This sequence may be a read error, since a much larger clone differs from it by one base. The V gene is TRBV28, the J gene TRBJ1-5; 8 bases map to TRBD1. V trimming: 5 bases; J trimming: 1 base; junction bases outside the gene matches: 4. CDR1 is MDHEN and CDR2 is SYDVKM in the germline V gene. The CDR3 loop spans 15 amino acids. The CDR3 protein is CASSPGGPSNQPQHF. The CDR3 DNA sequence: TGTGCCAGCAGTCCAGGGGGCCCCAGCAATCAGCCCCAGCATTTT.

The V gene is TRBV20-1, the J gene TRBJ2-3; TRBD1 might be the D (5 bases). The CDR3 sequence is 12 residues long. The germline gives CDR1 DFQATT, CDR2 SNEGSKA (reference sequence). V was clipped by 3 bases and J by 4 bases, with 8 bases between them. CDR3 loop: CSASRRADTQYF. The CDR3 DNA follows: TGCAGTGCTAGTCGCAGGGCAGATACGCAGTATTTT.

The chain combines TRBV7-2 with TRBJ1-1; D remains unclear. CDR1 is SGHTA and CDR2 is FQGNSA in the germline V gene. Trimming took off 2 bases at V and 6 bases at J, with 10 bases between the two ends. The length of the CDR3 is 13 residues. CDR3 loop: CASSLIAYAEAFF. The DNA for the CDR3 is TGTGCCAGCAGCTTAATTGCCTATGCTGAAGCTTTCTTT.

This clonotype has more than one count but fewer than ten. The V gene is TRBV30, the J gene TRBJ1-4; 10 nucleotides align to TRBD1. The V gene's germline CDR1 is GTSNPN and CDR2 SVGIG (reference sequence). Trimming cost V 4 bases and J 2 bases; bases outside gene matches: 4. The CDR3 extends over 15 amino acids. The CDR3 sequence is CAWKTGGTTNEKLFF. The CDR3 DNA sequence: TGTGCCTGGAAGACAGGGGGCACGACTAATGAAAAACTGTTTTTT.

V and J are TRBV20-1 and TRBJ2-5; 10 bases align to TRBD1. This CDR3 spans 15 amino acids. The germline gives CDR1 DFQATT, CDR2 SNEGSKA (reference sequence). Germline trimming cut 1 base from V and 4 bases from J; bases unmatched to any gene: 6. CDR3 in amino acids: CSARVLTGGLETQYF. DNA for the CDR3: TGCAGTGCTAGAGTTTTGACAGGGGGCTTAGAGACCCAGTACTTC.

There are many counts of this clonotype. The chain uses TRBV12-3 or TRBV12-4 and TRBJ1-5, with unresolved D. V was clipped by 3 bases and J by 3 bases, with 12 bases between them. CDR3 length equals 15 residues. Here the CDR3 reads CASSFSASNNQPQHF. The CDR3 DNA follows: TGTGCCAGCAGTTTTTCGGCTTCGAACAATCAGCCCCAGCATTTT.

Ten or more counts support this clonotype. The chain couples TRBV5-1 to TRBJ1-2; weak D call: TRBD1 (5 bases). The V gene's germline CDR1 is SGHRS and CDR2 YFSETQ. Trimming pared 1 base from V and 6 bases from J, leaving 13 bases between. The CDR3 covers 14 residues. The DNA for the CDR3 is TGCGCCAGCAGCTTGCGAGGACATGAGGATGGCTACACCTTC. Translating it yields CASSLRGHEDGYTF. Full variable domain (remainder filled in from reference TRBV5-1 and TRBJ1-2): KAGVTQTPRYLIKTRGQQVTLSCSPISGHRSVSWYQQTPGQGLQFLFEYFSETQRNKGNFPGRFSGRQFSNSRSEMNVSTLELGDSALYLCASSLRGHEDGYTFGSGTRLTVV.

About this clonotype itself: A much larger clone lies a single base off, so this may be a read error. CDR3 DNA sequence: TGTGCCAGCAACCGGGACAGGGCCAGCACAGATACGCTGTATTTT. Its protein product is CASNRDRASTDTLYF. V usage is TRBV7-9 and J usage is TRBJ2-3; 9 bases line up with TRBD1. CDR3 length equals 15 residues. Germline V gene sequence: CDR1 SEHNR, CDR2 FQNEAQ (reference sequence).

The V call is TRBV12-3 or TRBV12-4, the J call TRBJ2-7; perhaps TRBD1 as D (5 bases). V gave up 7 bases and J gave up 3 bases, with 16 bases separating them. The CDR3 contains 14 residues. In DNA, the CDR3 is TGTGCCAGCACGTGGGGCGGTGAGAACTACGAGCAGTACTTC. Encoded protein: CASTWGGENYEQYF.

A few counts support this clonotype. The chain carries TRBV10-3 and TRBJ1-6; 7 nucleotides align to TRBD1. Trimming cost V 8 bases and J 9 bases; bases outside gene matches: 4. The CDR3 is 12 amino acids. Germline V lookup: CDR1 ENHRY, CDR2 SYGVKD. The CDR3 here is CAIATGSSPLHF. The DNA for the CDR3 is TGTGCCATCGCGACAGGGAGTTCACCCCTCCACTTT.

This clonotype came up a few times. The chain carries TRBV5-4 and TRBJ2-1; 9 nucleotides match TRBD1. With V trimmed by 3 bases and J by 6 bases, 7 bases remained unmatched. Germline-derived CDR1 and CDR2 are SGHNT and YYREEE (reference sequence). The CDR3 totals 15 residues. The chain's CDR3 is CASSSGTGSGNEQFF. CDR3 in DNA: TGTGCCAGCAGCTCCGGGACAGGGTCGGGCAATGAGCAGTTCTTC. Based on the CDR3 plus reference TRBV5-4 and TRBJ2-1, the full variable domain is ETGVTQSPTHLIKTRGQQVTLRCSSQSGHNTVSWYQQALGQGPQFIFQYYREEENGRGNFPPRFSGLQFPNYSSELNVNALELDDSALYLCASSSGTGSGNEQFFGPGTRLTVL.

The rearrangement joins TRBV20-1 to TRBJ2-4; a weak D match, TRBD1 (5 bases). The J call could be wrong; TRBJ2-7 is a better fit for the DNA end. This CDR3 is 13 amino acids long. Germline-derived CDR1 and CDR2 are DFQATT and SNEGSKA (reference sequence). This chain's CDR3 is CSARATTAYEQYF. In nucleotides, the CDR3 is TGCAGTGCTAGAGCGACGACAGCCTACGAGCAGTACTTC.

The chain has TRBV4-1 and TRBJ1-2; D unresolved. Germline V gene lookup returns CDR1 MGHRA and CDR2 YSYEKL. Trimming took off 1 base at V and 4 bases at J, with 10 bases between the two ends. This CDR3 region has 14 residues. CDR3 DNA: TGCGCCAGCAGCCAAGTGGATTCCGTCTATGGCTACACCTTC. It translates to CASSQVDSVYGYTF.

This clonotype was seen at least ten times. In nucleotides, the CDR3 is TGTGCCAGCAGTCTACCCGGACAGGGGGCTAAGTACAATGAGCAGTTCTTC. It translates to CASSLPGQGAKYNEQFF. This chain links TRBV6-2 or TRBV6-3 with TRBJ2-1, with 11 bases lining up with TRBD1. V trimming: 5 bases; J trimming: 4 bases; junction bases outside the gene matches: 10. The germline gives CDR1 MNHEY, CDR2 SVGEGT. The CDR3 has 17 amino acids.

In the case of this clonotype: A read error is possible here, since a much larger clone lies one base away. The genes are TRBV5-1 and TRBJ2-1; D is perhaps TRBD1 (6 bases). CDR1 is SGHRS and CDR2 is YFSETQ in the germline V gene. The CDR3 runs 13 residues. Trimming cost V 1 base and J 10 bases, with 12 bases left between them. CDR3 sequence (DNA): TGCGCCAGCAGCTTGCTACAGGGTTACGAGCAGTTCTTC. The encoded protein is CASSLLQGYEQFF.

This clonotype was seen many times. This sequence joins TRBV7-2 and TRBJ2-2; D is unclear. With 1 base removed from V and 2 bases from J, the gap between germline ends came to 5 bases. Germline V gene lookup returns CDR1 SGHTA and CDR2 FQGNSA. This CDR3 has 14 residues. The chain's CDR3 is CASSLDRNTGELFF. DNA of the CDR3: TGTGCCAGCAGCTTAGACCGCAACACCGGGGAGCTGTTTTTT.

This clonotype was recorded many times. V and J are TRBV12-3 or TRBV12-4 and TRBJ2-6; D uncertain. V dropped 6 bases and J dropped 7 bases, with 7 bases sitting between them. This CDR3 comprises 12 residues. CDR3 region: CASSQVANVLTF. CDR3 DNA sequence: TGTGCCAGCAGCCAAGTAGCCAACGTCCTGACTTTC.

The rearrangement uses TRBV20-1 and TRBJ1-1; D ambiguous. V was shortened by 6 bases and J by 3 bases, with 14 bases between the two germline ends. CDR1 is DFQATT and CDR2 is SNEGSKA in the germline V gene (reference sequence). The CDR3 length is 13 residues. The CDR3 region is CSALATWDTEAFF. DNA for the CDR3: TGCAGTGCCCTCGCCACATGGGACACTGAAGCTTTCTTT.